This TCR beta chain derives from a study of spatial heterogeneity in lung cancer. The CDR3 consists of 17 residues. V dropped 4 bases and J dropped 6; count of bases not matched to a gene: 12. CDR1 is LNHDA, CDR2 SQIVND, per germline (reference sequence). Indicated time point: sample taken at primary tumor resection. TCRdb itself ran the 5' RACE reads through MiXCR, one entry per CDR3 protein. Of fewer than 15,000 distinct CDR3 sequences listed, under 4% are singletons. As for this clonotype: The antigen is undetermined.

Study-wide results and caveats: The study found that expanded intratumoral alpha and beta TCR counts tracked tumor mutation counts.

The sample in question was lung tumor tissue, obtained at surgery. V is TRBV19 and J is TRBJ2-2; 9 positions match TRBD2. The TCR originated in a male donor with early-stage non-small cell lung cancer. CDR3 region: CASSTPGGAGGSGELFF. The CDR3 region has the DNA TGTGCCAGTAGTACCCCTGGGGGAGCGGGAGGCTCCGGGGAGCTGTTTTTT.